The sequence of this T cell receptor (beta chain) was determined in a study of T cells expressing NK-cell markers. Overall study: Obtained from sorted CD3+CD56+NKG2C+, CD3+CD56+NKG2C- and CD3+CD56-NKG2C+ T cells were the TCR beta repertoires. Out of eight donors sequenced, seven tested HCMV-seropositive and the remaining one seronegative. General observations from the study: In several donors, dominant clonotypes made up about 28.3-60.1% of CD3+CD56-NKG2C+ cells.

Concerning this clonotype: Its target is not known.

Following a re-call of the 5' RACE reads, TCRdb has one entry per CDR3 protein and lacks DNA. This table lists about half a million distinct CDR3 sequences. Germline CDR1 and CDR2: LGHDT and YNNKEL (reference sequence). CDR3 length: 14 residues. This clonotype was sampled from a woman aged 50 to 65 in good health. The rearrangement links TRBV3-1 to TRBJ2-5; TCRdb's assignment of TRBD2 cannot be checked, as there is no DNA. Sequencing used blood T cells: a sorted CD56 or NKG2C T cell subset, CD4+ or CD8+ T cells, or bulk PBMC T cells (not recorded which). The CDR3 protein is CASRHMAEGETQYF.